This TCR beta chain came from a study of blood T cell repertoires in COVID-19. Looking at the study overall: Researchers got acute and convalescent COVID-19 samples from the United States, Italy and Spain. Nucleic acid was either cDNA or gDNA, and it came from T cells, B-cell-depleted T cells, or PBMCs.

There are 18 residues in the CDR3. V was pared by 2 bases and J by 0 bases, with 7 bases of the junction left unmatched. Germline values: CDR1 SEHNR, CDR2 FQNEAQ (reference sequence). Sequencing was performed with immunoSEQ multiplex PCR; in TCRdb, only in-frame clones are kept and a portion is missing. The repertoire has 110,000 to 150,000 clones, roughly 84% of them found once; the top ten carry under 5.5%. This TCR was recovered from a man aged 40-55 years with acute COVID-19. Sequencing used PBMCs or T cells enriched from blood (not recorded which). The chain couples TRBV7-9 to TRBJ2-4; 10 nucleotides match TRBD2. The CDR3 DNA sequence: TGTGCCAGCAGCTTACTAGCGGGGGACCTTCTAGCCAAAAACATTCAGTACTTC. It codes for CASSLLAGDLLAKNIQYF.